Here is one T cell receptor gamma chain with its context. Antigen unknown. The sample comes from a study of Vδ1+ human thymocytes. Study-level results: Highly polyclonal TRG and TRD repertoires with Gaussian CDR3 length distributions appeared in thymus. Approximately 20% of thymic delta-chain sequences were Vdelta2, with few Vdelta3, unlike blood Vdelta1+ controls.

This CDR3 contains 10 residues. The J segment lost 9 bases and the V segment lost 4 bases, leaving 3 bases of the junction unmatched. Looked up from germline, CDR1 is GITISATS and CDR2 is ISYDGTV (reference sequence). Between 98% and 99.6% of sorted thymocytes were Vdelta1+. Extracted RNA was reverse transcribed into cDNA. Pooled V-gene forward primers with one constant-region reverse primer generated the CDR3 amplicons by multiplex PCR. TCRdb ran CATT on the multiplex PCR reads. This table holds 20,000 to 25,000 gamma-chain clones, about an eighth found once. The clonotype originates from a child less than two years old who had congenital heart surgery. The sample taken for sequencing was Vdelta1+ gamma-delta thymocytes from the thymus. Stated subset: FACS-sorted CD3+ TCRalphabeta- TCRVdelta1+ TCRVdelta2- thymocytes. The gene calls are TRGV9 and TRGJ1 or TRGJ2. In DNA, the CDR3 is TGTGCCTTGTGGGACGTTAAGAAACTCTTT. It codes for CALWDVKKLF.